One and the same sample provided the 12 T cell receptor beta chains below, sequenced in a study of CD8 T cells in Susac syndrome. Random hexamers were used to reverse transcribe about 0.5 to 1 ug of RNA. MiXCR, applied by TCRdb to the immunoSEQ multiplex PCR reads, yields one record per CDR3 protein. The profile shows around 130,000 distinct CDR3 sequences, 90% to 95% of them singletons. The sample consisted of CD8+ T cells from PBMCs. The receptors derive from a human donor with Susac syndrome.

The V gene is TRBV5-4, the J gene TRBJ1-1; D uncertain. The CDR3 is 11 residues long. V gave up 4 bases and J gave up 0 bases, with 1 base separating them. Germline loops: CDR1 SGHNT, CDR2 YYREEE (reference sequence). CDR3 loop: CASSVNTEAFF. The CDR3, as DNA: TGTGCCAGCAGCGTGAACACTGAAGCTTTCTTT.

J is TRBJ2-7 and V is TRBV20-1, with 7 bases lining up with TRBD1. J lost 1 base, V lost 3 bases, and 12 bases had no gene match. This CDR3 has 16 amino acids. Looked up from germline, CDR1 is DFQATT and CDR2 is SNEGSKA (reference sequence). CDR3 DNA sequence: TGCAGTGCTAGGGCTCAACAGGGGTTCCCTTCCTACGAGCAGTACTTC. Protein sequence: CSARAQQGFPSYEQYF.

The chain links TRBV7-2 to TRBJ2-3; 12 positions match TRBD1. The CDR3 runs 16 residues. V lost 5 bases and J lost 5; bases outside the gene matches: 8. Germline CDR1 is SGHTA and CDR2 is FQGNSA. CDR3 loop: CASSSRDRGQGDTQYF. The CDR3 nucleotides are TGTGCCAGCAGCAGCCGGGACAGGGGGCAGGGAGATACGCAGTATTTT. Variable domain in full (rest from reference TRBV7-2 and TRBJ2-3): GAGVSQSPSNKVTEKGKDVELRCDPISGHTALYWYRQSLGQGLEFLIYFQGNSAPDKSGLPSDRFSAERTGGSVSTLTIQRTQQEDSAVYLCASSSRDRGQGDTQYFGPGTRLTVL.

The rearrangement links TRBV12-5 to TRBJ2-1; 12 bases align to TRBD2. J was trimmed by 10 bases and V by 2 bases; bases with no gene match: 9. Per germline, CDR1 LGHNT and CDR2 FRNRAP. This CDR3 has 16 amino acids. The DNA for the CDR3 is TGTGCTAGTGGTTTGACCTCTAGCGGGGGGGCCGAGGAGCAGTTCTTC. Protein product: CASGLTSSGGAEEQFF.

The chain employs TRBV29-1 and TRBJ1-1; D is perhaps TRBD1 (6 bases). Looked up from germline, CDR1 is SQVTM and CDR2 is ANQGSEA. The length of the CDR3 is 12 residues. Trimming stripped 7 bases from V and 1 base from J, with 10 bases between. The CDR3 reads CSALTGNTEAFF. The CDR3 coding sequence is TGCAGCGCACTGACAGGGAACACTGAAGCTTTCTTT.

The chain is built from TRBV12-3 or TRBV12-4 and TRBJ1-1; the D gene is possibly TRBD1 (6 bases). Trimming left V 11 bases short and J 0 bases short, with 16 bases between. The CDR3 is 14 amino acids. The CDR3 sequence is CAAGVGGMNTEAFF. The CDR3, as DNA: TGTGCCGCAGGGGTCGGTGGTATGAACACTGAAGCTTTCTTT.

The gene calls are TRBV20-1 and TRBJ1-1; weak D call: TRBD1 (6 bases). V lost 1 base, J lost 7 bases, and 19 bases lay in between. The CDR3 is 15 residues long. CDR1 DFQATT and CDR2 SNEGSKA come from the germline V gene (reference sequence). The CDR3 region has the DNA TGCAGTGCTAGAGCCCGGCGGGGGGGCTCGGGTGAAGCTTTCTTT. It is translated as CSARARRGGSGEAFF.

The chain recombines TRBV12-3 or TRBV12-4 with TRBJ2-7, with 8 bases fitting TRBD1. The CDR3 loop spans 14 amino acids. With 2 bases clipped from V and 2 bases from J, the junction kept 2 bases outside the gene matches. CDR3 DNA sequence: TGTGCCAGCAGTTTATCGGACAGGGCCTACGAGCAGTACTTC. This encodes CASSLSDRAYEQYF.

This clonotype was recorded a few times. The rearrangement uses TRBV29-1 and TRBJ1-1; D not certain. V was trimmed by 4 bases and J by 5 bases, leaving 11 bases between them. Germline lookup yields CDR1 SQVTM and CDR2 ANQGSEA. This CDR3 has 12 residues. The CDR3 protein is CSVVPGGTEAFF. CDR3 in DNA: TGCAGCGTTGTCCCGGGAGGGACTGAAGCTTTCTTT. Based on the CDR3 plus reference TRBV29-1 and TRBJ1-1, the full variable domain is SAVISQKPSRDICQRGTSLTIQCQVDSQVTMMFWYRQQPGQSLTLIATANQGSEATYESGFVIDKFPISRPNLTFSTLTVSNMSPEDSSIYLCSVVPGGTEAFFGQGTRLTVV.

The chain carries TRBV29-1 and TRBJ1-1; no clear D gene. This CDR3 is 13 amino acids long. Germline V gives CDR1 SQVTM, CDR2 ANQGSEA. Trimming removed 2 bases at V and 1 base at J, with 8 bases between. CDR3 nucleotide sequence: TGCAGCGTTGAACCCAATACGAACACTGAAGCTTTCTTT. Translation: CSVEPNTNTEAFF.

CDR3 loop: CASVGSPNTEAFF. CDR3 bases: TGTGCCAGCGTTGGCAGCCCGAACACTGAAGCTTTCTTT. The chain has TRBV6-2 or TRBV6-3 and TRBJ1-1, with unresolved D. From germline, CDR1 is MNHEY and CDR2 SVGEGT. V lost 8 bases to trimming and J lost 1 base, with 11 bases between them. The CDR3 is 13 amino acids.

The V gene is TRBV12-5, the J gene TRBJ1-4; possible D gene TRBD1, 5 bases. This CDR3 is built from 13 residues. Trimming took off 5 bases at V and 8 bases at J, with 12 bases between the two ends. CDR1 and CDR2 (germline): LGHNT, FRNRAP. CDR3 in amino acids: CASGLPKGEKLFF. The CDR3 DNA is TGTGCTAGTGGTCTACCGAAGGGGGAAAAACTGTTTTTT.